The sequence of this T cell receptor (beta chain) was determined in a study of blood T cell repertoires in COVID-19. At the level of the study: Collection of acute and convalescent COVID-19 samples took place in the United States, Italy and Spain. Sources were T cells, B-cell-depleted T cells, or PBMCs; the material itself was cDNA or gDNA.

Original methodology: The assay estimated nucleated cells by amplifying reference gene primers. Profiled with immunoSEQ multiplex PCR; TCRdb holds only in-frame clones, not every one. V, J and clone size derive from that table, while D and trimming were established from the DNA sequence. The sample records 60,000 to 85,000 clones, around 90% being singletons. The CDR3 extends over 13 amino acids. Germline V gene sequence: CDR1 SGDLS, CDR2 YYNGEE. The V and J ends lost 7 bases and 7 bases, in that order; junction bases with no gene match: 8. Seattle patients were enrolled while actively infected and followed longitudinally.

This receptor was taken from a woman in her forties or fifties with COVID-19, enrolled during active disease. Sequenced input: peripheral blood. The chain recombines TRBV9 with TRBJ2-1, with 7 bases identical to TRBD2. The DNA for the CDR3 is TGTGCCAGCTCCACTAGCGTGAGGAATGAGCAGTTCTTC. Its translation is CASSTSVRNEQFF.